This T cell receptor beta chain was found in a study of vaccination effects on CD4 cells after COVID-19. The overall study: Post-vaccine sampling occurred a median 72 days after the second dose.

The data were produced by immunoSEQ multiplex PCR, yet TCRdb's version contains in-frame clones alone and is incomplete. The top ten hold roughly 15% of the sample, which has 40,000 to 50,000 clones, around 70% seen once. CDR3 size: 12 residues. V was shortened by 8 bases and J by 2 bases, with 9 bases between the two germline ends. After expansion with viral peptide pools in the ViraFEST assay, antigen-specific CD4+ T cells were sequenced. Following a 10-day culture, CD4+ T cells were purified. Two-dose vaccination with either BNT162b2 or mRNA-1273 was given to the participants. For each well, 1.5 million to 2 million PBMC were cultured with 9 to 10 IU/ml IL-2 and around 10 ug/ml peptides. A word on this clone: Its specificity is unknown.

The chain uses TRBV12-3 or TRBV12-4 and TRBJ2-5, with D maybe TRBD2 (5 bases). Material: CD4+ T cells from PBMCs cultured with HCoV-OC43 spike peptides, obtained after COVID-19 vaccination. Subset indicated: HCoV-OC43 spike overlapping peptide pool stimulation. The sequence came from a human donor who received a COVID-19 vaccine. The CDR3 region is CASCRGQETQYF. The CDR3 DNA reads TGTGCCAGCTGCCGGGGTCAAGAGACCCAGTACTTC.